The 31 T cell receptor beta chains listed next were all sequenced from one sample in a study of CD8 T cells in ankylosing spondylitis. Each CDR3 protein is one row after TCRdb ran MiXCR on the 5' RACE reads. The sample gives approximately 240,000 distinct CDR3 sequences, more than 20% of which show up once; roughly 0.67% is in the top ten. What was sequenced was blood, either unsorted or a sorted T cell fraction (not recorded which). All receptors derive from a male donor with ankylosing spondylitis or in good health (not recorded which).

The chain links TRBV18 to TRBJ2-1, with 8 bases lining up with TRBD2. The CDR3 totals 14 residues. Germline lookup yields CDR1 KGHSH and CDR2 LQKENI. J was trimmed by 6 bases and V by 5 bases; bases with no gene match: 6. CDR3 bases: TGTGCCAGCTCAGTCGACCGGGGGGGCAATGAGCAGTTCTTC. Its translation: CASSVDRGGNEQFF.

This clonotype was picked up many times. The chain joins TRBV20-1 to TRBJ1-2; 7 positions match TRBD1. The CDR3 totals 11 residues. The V segment lost 1 base and the J segment 7 bases; nucleotides outside the gene matches: 0. The V gene's germline CDR1 is DFQATT and CDR2 SNEGSKA (reference sequence). CDR3 amino acids: CSARGTGGYTF. CDR3 DNA sequence: TGCAGTGCTAGAGGGACAGGTGGCTACACCTTC.

V gene TRBV20-1 combines with J gene TRBJ2-5; D unclear. V lost 3 bases and J 0 bases, leaving 8 bases between the germline ends. Germline CDR1 reads DFQATT; CDR2 reads SNEGSKA (reference sequence). This CDR3 contains 13 residues. CDR3 DNA sequence: TGCAGTGCTAGGGACGAGTACCAAGAGACCCAGTACTTC. Protein sequence: CSARDEYQETQYF.

The rearrangement uses TRBV12-3 or TRBV12-4 and TRBJ2-1, with D perhaps TRBD2 (5 bases). The V gene lost 6 bases and the J gene lost 4 bases, with 16 bases spanning the gap. The CDR3 has 15 residues. Here the CDR3 DNA reads TGTGCCAGCAGCCCGGGAACGAGGGTATACAATGAGCAGTTCTTC. Its translation: CASSPGTRVYNEQFF.

This clonotype appeared a few times. The rearrangement uses TRBV12-3 or TRBV12-4 and TRBJ2-1, with 9 bases aligning to TRBD2. V shed 3 bases and J 5 bases; nucleotides not matched to a gene: 8. The CDR3 consists of 16 residues. CDR3 sequence (DNA): TGTGCCAGCAGTTTTAACCCTCAGCGGGGGGACAATGAGCAGTTCTTC. Translated: CASSFNPQRGDNEQFF.

This clonotype was counted many times. The chain combines TRBV25-1 with TRBJ1-2; perhaps TRBD1 as D (5 bases). V was clipped by 6 bases and J by 7 bases, with 12 bases between them. This CDR3 comprises 12 residues. Per germline, CDR1 MGHDK and CDR2 SYGVNS. CDR3 in amino acids: CASRQYGGGYTF. CDR3 nucleotide sequence: TGTGCCAGCAGGCAATATGGGGGTGGCTACACCTTC.

The sample holds many counts of this clonotype. J is TRBJ1-5 and V is TRBV3-1; D is unresolved. This CDR3 is built from 16 residues. Germline V gene sequence: CDR1 LGHDT, CDR2 YNNKEL (reference sequence). V was clipped by 0 bases and J by 5 bases, with 14 bases between them. The CDR3 is CASSQDPPTRYQPQHF. The DNA of the CDR3 is TGTGCCAGCAGCCAAGATCCCCCCACGCGGTATCAGCCCCAGCATTTT. The complete variable domain, with remaining parts taken from reference TRBV3-1 and TRBJ1-5, reads DTAVSQTPKYLVTQMGNDKSIKCEQNLGHDTMYWYKQDSKKFLKIMFSYNNKELIINETVPNRFSPKSPDKAHLNLHINSLELGDSAVYFCASSQDPPTRYQPQHFGDGTRLSIL.

The chain is built from TRBV20-1 and TRBJ1-2; D is undetermined. Deletions cut 3 bases from V and 7 bases from J, with 12 bases between. The germline gives CDR1 DFQATT, CDR2 SNEGSKA (reference sequence). This CDR3 has 12 residues. CDR3 sequence (DNA): TGCAGTGCTAGTGTGGGGATCCGTGGCTACACCTTC. Translated: CSASVGIRGYTF.

The chain employs TRBV18 and TRBJ2-3; 13 bases align to TRBD2. The CDR3 runs to 17 residues. J was trimmed by 4 bases and V by 0 bases; bases with no gene match: 4. Germline CDR1 is KGHSH and CDR2 is LQKENI. The CDR3 is CASSPPQLAGGSDTQYF. DNA for the CDR3: TGTGCCAGCTCACCACCGCAACTAGCGGGGGGGTCAGATACGCAGTATTTT.

This rearrangement joins TRBV6-5 to TRBJ2-5; TRBD1 matches 10 bases. Germline V gene sequence: CDR1 MNHEY, CDR2 SVGAGI. CDR3 length equals 15 residues. Trimming at V came to 0 bases and at J to 5 bases, leaving 3 bases not matched to a gene. The CDR3 loop reads CASSYSRTGGETQYF. For the CDR3, the DNA is TGTGCCAGCAGTTACTCGAGGACAGGGGGGGAGACCCAGTACTTC.

This sequence joins TRBV6-1 and TRBJ2-3; 9 bases map to TRBD2. This CDR3 has 16 amino acids. Germline lookup yields CDR1 MNHNS and CDR2 SASEGT. Trimming cost V 8 bases and J 5 bases; bases outside gene matches: 14. The CDR3 loop is CASGGRGSGGGDTQYF. The CDR3, as DNA: TGTGCCAGCGGTGGGAGGGGTAGCGGGGGTGGAGATACGCAGTATTTT.

This clonotype was seen a few times. The CDR3 here is CSARVRRNTEAFF. The CDR3 coding sequence is TGCAGTGCTAGAGTTCGGAGGAACACTGAAGCTTTCTTT. The genes are TRBV20-1 and TRBJ1-1; D gene uncertain. Germline lookup yields CDR1 DFQATT and CDR2 SNEGSKA (reference sequence). Trimming stripped 1 base from V and 1 base from J, with 7 bases between. The CDR3 has 13 residues.

Only a few counts were recorded for this clonotype. The chain joins TRBV10-1 to TRBJ2-3; D gene uncertain. This CDR3 is 15 amino acids long. Germline values: CDR1 WNHNN, CDR2 SYGVQD (reference sequence). The germline V and J ends were trimmed by 0 bases and 6 bases, with 13 bases remaining between them. The CDR3 loop reads CASSESINGQDTQYF. Written as DNA, the CDR3 is TGCGCCAGCAGTGAGTCCATAAACGGGCAGGATACGCAGTATTTT.

This clonotype appeared a few times. The rearrangement uses TRBV20-1 and TRBJ2-3; the match to TRBD2 covers 15 bases. CDR1 is DFQATT, CDR2 SNEGSKA, per germline (reference sequence). The V and J ends lost 8 bases and 0 bases, in that order; junction bases with no gene match: 3. The CDR3 runs to 15 residues. The CDR3 nucleotides are TGCAGTTCCGGGACTAGCGGGGGGAGCACAGATACGCAGTATTTT. The encoded protein is CSSGTSGGSTDTQYF.

This clonotype was detected only a few times. The rearrangement uses TRBV20-1 and TRBJ2-1, with a possible D match to TRBD2 (6 bases). CDR1 DFQATT and CDR2 SNEGSKA come from the germline V gene (reference sequence). This CDR3 contains 13 residues. V gave up 1 base and J gave up 8 bases, with 12 bases separating them. The CDR3 here is CSARGLASDEQFF. The CDR3 nucleotides read TGCAGTGCTAGAGGGCTAGCGTCCGATGAGCAGTTCTTC.

V and J are TRBV5-6 and TRBJ2-6; TRBD1 matches 9 bases. The germline V gene has CDR1 SGHDT and CDR2 YYEEEE. This CDR3 has 17 amino acids. The trim removed 4 bases at V and 4 bases at J, leaving 9 bases unmatched. The CDR3 DNA sequence: TGTGCCAGCAGCCCGGGACAGGGCCTCGGGGGGGCCAACGTCCTGACTTTC. Translating gives CASSPGQGLGGANVLTF.

The chain joins TRBV3-1 to TRBJ2-7; D is uncertain. Per the germline V gene, CDR1 is LGHDT and CDR2 is YNNKEL (reference sequence). This CDR3 region has 13 residues. V lost 2 bases and J lost 6, with 11 bases in between. The CDR3 here is CASSQLPLLEQYF. The CDR3 coding sequence is TGTGCCAGCAGCCAATTACCCCTGCTCGAGCAGTACTTC.

This clonotype was seen ten or more times. The chain uses TRBV7-2 and TRBJ2-2, with 9 bases aligning to TRBD1. The CDR3 is 17 residues long. Germline CDR1 and CDR2: SGHTA and FQGNSA. J lost 2 bases, V lost 4 bases, and 8 bases had no gene match. The CDR3 nucleotides read TGTGCCAGCAGCTATTATCCGGGACAGGGAAACACCGGGGAGCTGTTTTTT. This translates into CASSYYPGQGNTGELFF.

The V gene is TRBV7-3, the J gene TRBJ2-1, with TRBD2 matching 9 bases. From germline, CDR1 is SGHTA and CDR2 FQGTGA. The CDR3 has 14 residues. The ends lost 7 bases at V and 4 bases at J; junction bases unmatched: 5. The DNA of the CDR3 is TGTGCCAGCACCCCTAGCGGGGAATACAATGAGCAGTTCTTC. Amino acid sequence: CASTPSGEYNEQFF.

This clonotype was observed many times. This chain connects TRBV20-1 to TRBJ2-1, with TRBD2 identical over 7 bases. Germline values: CDR1 DFQATT, CDR2 SNEGSKA (reference sequence). V lost 0 bases, J lost 7 bases, and 9 bases stayed unmatched. The CDR3 totals 15 residues. As DNA, the CDR3 is TGCAGTGCTAGAGATTCTAGCGGCCCCGCGAATGAGCAGTTCTTC. As protein: CSARDSSGPANEQFF.

This clonotype has more than one count but fewer than ten. This chain links TRBV3-1 with TRBJ2-7; 13 bases are shared with TRBD2. The CDR3 length is 15 residues. V trimming: 11 bases; J trimming: 7 bases; junction bases outside the gene matches: 14. CDR1 is LGHDT and CDR2 is YNNKEL in the germline V gene (reference sequence). The CDR3 region is CASSHTSGGVLEQYF. CDR3 nucleotides: TGTGCCTCCAGCCATACTAGCGGGGGGGTCTTGGAGCAGTACTTC.

This clonotype was seen only a few times. The rearrangement joins TRBV10-3 to TRBJ2-1, with D possibly TRBD2 on 5 matching bases. Trimming left V 4 bases short and J 7 bases short, with 14 bases between. Germline V gene sequence: CDR1 ENHRY, CDR2 SYGVKD. CDR3 size: 14 residues. This CDR3 is CAISGQDFRNEQFF. For the CDR3, the DNA is TGTGCCATCAGTGGTCAGGACTTCCGGAATGAGCAGTTCTTC.

This clonotype occurred a few times. The J gene is TRBJ2-1, the V gene TRBV24-1; 10 nucleotides match TRBD1. The CDR3 runs to 18 residues. The junction had 9 bases not matched to a gene; V was cut back by 3 bases and J by 2 bases. Looked up from germline, CDR1 is KGHDR and CDR2 is SFDVKD. Written as DNA, the CDR3 is TGTGCCACCAGTGATCCCCAACCGGGACAGGGGACCTACAATGAGCAGTTCTTC. Its protein product is CATSDPQPGQGTYNEQFF.

V usage is TRBV7-2 and J usage is TRBJ2-3, with D perhaps matching TRBD1 or TRBD2 (5 bases each). Germline V gene sequence: CDR1 SGHTA, CDR2 FQGNSA. The CDR3 length is 14 residues. Trimming took 0 bases from V and 4 from J, leaving 8 bases between them. CDR3 loop: CASSLAGVADTQYF. The DNA of the CDR3 is TGTGCCAGCAGCTTAGCGGGGGTGGCAGATACGCAGTATTTT.

The V and J genes are TRBV29-1 and TRBJ2-2; maybe TRBD2 (5 bases). Germline CDR1 is SQVTM and CDR2 is ANQGSEA. The CDR3 runs to 15 residues. V lost 5 bases and J lost 6, with 19 bases in between. CDR3 amino acids: CSVSGAPSLPGELFF. The DNA of the CDR3 is TGCAGCGTTTCCGGAGCTCCTAGCCTCCCCGGGGAGCTGTTTTTT.

At least ten counts were recorded for this clonotype. The chain combines TRBV20-1 with TRBJ1-2, with TRBD1 as a possible D gene (6 bases). V gave up 0 bases and J gave up 6 bases, with 8 bases separating them. CDR1 is DFQATT, CDR2 SNEGSKA, per germline (reference sequence). This CDR3 is 12 amino acids long. CDR3 sequence reads: CSAREGGDGYTF. In nucleotides, the CDR3 is TGCAGTGCTAGAGAAGGGGGGGATGGCTACACCTTC.

The table lists this clonotype with a few counts. V gene TRBV20-1 combines with J gene TRBJ2-7; TRBD2 aligns across 10 bases. The CDR3 covers 14 residues. V dropped 6 bases and J dropped 3; count of bases not matched to a gene: 8. CDR1 is DFQATT, CDR2 SNEGSKA, per germline (reference sequence). Here the CDR3 reads CSASTSGEHYEQYF. In DNA form, the CDR3 reads TGCAGTGCGAGTACTAGCGGGGAACACTACGAGCAGTACTTC.

In its sample, this clonotype was seen many times. The V gene is TRBV20-1, the J gene TRBJ2-1; TRBD2 aligns across 8 bases. This CDR3 is built from 15 residues. Germline CDR1 reads DFQATT; CDR2 reads SNEGSKA (reference sequence). V lost 3 bases and J lost 8; bases outside the gene matches: 12. The CDR3 DNA reads TGCAGTGCTAGTTACCGGGGGGGCAGGTCCGATGAGCAGTTCTTC. Translating it yields CSASYRGGRSDEQFF.

A few counts support this clonotype. The rearrangement links TRBV12-3 or TRBV12-4 to TRBJ2-5; D uncertain. This CDR3 is 13 amino acids long. Trimming stripped 5 bases from V and 5 bases from J, with 12 bases between. The CDR3 region has the DNA TGTGCCAGCAGTCCCCGCCGGCGGGAGACCCAGTACTTC. This sequence encodes CASSPRRRETQYF.

The table lists this clonotype with many counts. The V gene is TRBV11-1, the J gene TRBJ2-3; 9 bases fit TRBD1. Trimming took 3 bases from V and 6 from J; bases not matched to a gene: 13. Germline CDR1 SGHAT, CDR2 FQDESV (reference sequence). The CDR3 length is 17 residues. As DNA, the CDR3 is TGTGCCAGCAGCTTGAGGGCTCGTGGGACAGGGTTGGATACGCAGTATTTT. Amino acid sequence: CASSLRARGTGLDTQYF.

This clonotype was observed a handful of times. DNA for the CDR3: TGTGCCAGCAGTGAGGAACTGGGCGGACAGCCCCAGCATTTT. Protein sequence: CASSEELGGQPQHF. This sequence joins TRBV6-4 and TRBJ1-5; D not resolved. V was pared by 3 bases and J by 7 bases, with 13 bases between. CDR3 length equals 14 residues. From germline, CDR1 is MRHNA and CDR2 SNTAGT.